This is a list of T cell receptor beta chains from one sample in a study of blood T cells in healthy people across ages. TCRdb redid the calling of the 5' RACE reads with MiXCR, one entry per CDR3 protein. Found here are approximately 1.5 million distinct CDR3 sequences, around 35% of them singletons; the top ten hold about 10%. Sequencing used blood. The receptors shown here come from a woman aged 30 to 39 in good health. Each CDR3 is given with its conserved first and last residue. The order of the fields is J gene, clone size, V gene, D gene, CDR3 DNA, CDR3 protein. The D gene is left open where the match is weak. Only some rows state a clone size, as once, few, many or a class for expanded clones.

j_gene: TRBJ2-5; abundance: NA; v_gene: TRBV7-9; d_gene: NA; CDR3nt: TGTGCCAGCAGTTTCCGAGGGGAAGAAGAGACCCAGTACTTC; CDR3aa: CASSFRGEEETQYF
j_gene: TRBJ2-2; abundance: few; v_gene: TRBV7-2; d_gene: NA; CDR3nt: TGTGCCAGCAGAACTAGATCTGGAGCCGGGGAGCTGTTTTTT; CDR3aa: CASRTRSGAGELFF
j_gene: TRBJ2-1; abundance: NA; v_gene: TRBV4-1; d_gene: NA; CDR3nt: TGCGCCAGCAGGATCCGTCCCACTATGAATGAGCAGTTCTTC; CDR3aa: CASRIRPTMNEQFF
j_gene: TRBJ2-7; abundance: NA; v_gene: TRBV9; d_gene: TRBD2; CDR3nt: TGTGCCAGCAGCGTAGCTAGCGGCGAGCAGTACTTC; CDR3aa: CASSVASGEQYF
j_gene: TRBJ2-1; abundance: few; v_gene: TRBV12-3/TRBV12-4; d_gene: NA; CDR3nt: TGTGCCAGCAGTTCACCCCCGATGGGCCTATACAATGAGCAGTTCTTC; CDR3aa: CASSSPPMGLYNEQFF
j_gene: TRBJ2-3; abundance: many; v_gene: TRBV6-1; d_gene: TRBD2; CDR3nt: TGTGCCAGCAGCGGGGGACTAGCGGGGGGCACAGATACGCAGTATTTT; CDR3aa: CASSGGLAGGTDTQYF
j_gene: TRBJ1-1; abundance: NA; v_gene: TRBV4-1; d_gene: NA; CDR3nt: TGCGCCAGCAGCCAAGATCGGTTGGGCGGGGAAGCTTTCTTT; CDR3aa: CASSQDRLGGEAFF
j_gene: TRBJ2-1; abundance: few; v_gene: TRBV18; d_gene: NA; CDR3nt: TGTGCCAGCTCAGGCGGGGCCGCCGGGGGCGGCAATGAGCAGTTCTTC; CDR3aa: CASSGGAAGGGNEQFF
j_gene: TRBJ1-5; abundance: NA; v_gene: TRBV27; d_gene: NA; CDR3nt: TGTGCCAGCAGTAGGACAGTGTATCAGCCCCAGCATTTT; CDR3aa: CASSRTVYQPQHF
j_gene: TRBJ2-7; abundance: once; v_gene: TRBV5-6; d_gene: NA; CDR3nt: TGTGCCAGCAGCTTGTTTAGGCTTCCCTACGAGCAGTACTTC; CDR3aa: CASSLFRLPYEQYF
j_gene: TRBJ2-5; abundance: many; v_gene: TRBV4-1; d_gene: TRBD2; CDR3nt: TGCGCCAGCAGCCAGGGACTAGTGGTTCGAGAGACCCAGTACTTC; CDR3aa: CASSQGLVVRETQYF
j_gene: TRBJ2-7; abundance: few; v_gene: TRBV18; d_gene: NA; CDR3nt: TGTGCCAGCAGCCGGTCCGGAACCTACGAGCAGTACTTC; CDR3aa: CASSRSGTYEQYF